The 18 T cell receptor beta chains given below trace back to one sample, sequenced in a study of type 1 regulatory T cells. Antigens of these TCRs are unknown. TCRdb processed the reads anew with MiXCR; each CDR3 protein has one entry. The table includes more than 50,000 distinct CDR3 sequences, less than 65% detected once. The sequencing input was cultured non-Tr1 T cells, either the whole culture or a sorted T cell fraction (not recorded which). Receptors were obtained from a human donor in good health.

This clonotype was counted only a few times. The CDR3 loop reads CASSQTSGLSYNEQFF. The CDR3 bases are TGCGCCAGCAGTCAGACTAGCGGGCTCTCCTACAATGAGCAGTTCTTC. This rearrangement joins TRBV5-1 to TRBJ2-1; 10 bases are shared with TRBD2. The CDR3 extends over 16 amino acids. Per the germline V gene, CDR1 is SGHRS and CDR2 is YFSETQ. V was pared by 5 bases and J by 0 bases, with 5 bases of the junction left unmatched. Combining the CDR3 with reference TRBV5-1 and TRBJ2-1 gives the whole variable domain KAGVTQTPRYLIKTRGQQVTLSCSPISGHRSVSWYQQTPGQGLQFLFEYFSETQRNKGNFPGRFSGRQFSNSRSEMNVSTLELGDSALYLCASSQTSGLSYNEQFFGPGTRLTVL.

This chain connects TRBV4-2 to TRBJ2-7; D is ambiguous. CDR1 and CDR2 from the germline V gene are LGHNA and YNFKEQ. V was clipped by 2 bases and J by 6 bases, with 14 bases between them. The CDR3 totals 14 residues. The CDR3 bases are TGTGCCAGCAGCCAAAAGTTTGAAGGTAGCGAGCAGTACTTC. Translated: CASSQKFEGSEQYF.

The chain has TRBV7-2 and TRBJ2-7; D not resolved. Germline V CDR1 and CDR2: SGHTA, FQGNSA. This CDR3 has 11 residues. V was trimmed by 3 bases and J by 6 bases, leaving 6 bases between them. The CDR3 region has the DNA TGTGCCAGCAGCTTCGGCTTCGAGCAGTACTTC. It codes for CASSFGFEQYF.

This clonotype has a handful of counts. This chain connects TRBV20-1 to TRBJ2-1; 10 nucleotides match TRBD2. CDR1 DFQATT and CDR2 SNEGSKA come from the germline V gene (reference sequence). With V trimmed by 1 base and J by 5 bases, 5 bases remained unmatched. The CDR3 covers 15 residues. The CDR3 loop reads CSARGKSGRDNEQFF. The CDR3 DNA reads TGCAGTGCTAGAGGGAAAAGCGGGAGGGACAATGAGCAGTTCTTC.

This clonotype is labeled as medium-sized. This chain links TRBV20-1 with TRBJ1-5; D is unresolved. From germline, CDR1 is DFQATT and CDR2 SNEGSKA (reference sequence). V lost 3 bases, J lost 4 bases, and 13 bases lay in between. The CDR3 has 14 amino acids. DNA of the CDR3: TGCAGTGCTAGTCAGCGACGGGCTAATCAGCCCCAGCATTTT. As protein: CSASQRRANQPQHF.

The chain links TRBV6-1 to TRBJ1-1; D is unclear. The germline CDR1 and CDR2 sequences are MNHNS and SASEGT. V shed 8 bases and J shed 0 bases, with 10 bases lying between them. The CDR3 is made up of 13 amino acids. CDR3 in DNA: TGTGCCAGCCAGACACTGGTGAACACTGAAGCTTTCTTT. This sequence encodes CASQTLVNTEAFF.

The chain joins TRBV7-9 to TRBJ2-5; TRBD2 matches 7 bases. The germline V gene has CDR1 SEHNR and CDR2 FQNEAQ (reference sequence). With V trimmed by 6 bases and J by 5 bases, 6 bases remained unmatched. The CDR3 is 13 residues long. In DNA, the CDR3 is TGTGCCAGCAGAAGCGGGGTTTACGAGACCCAGTACTTC. Its protein is CASRSGVYETQYF. Together with reference TRBV7-9 and TRBJ2-5, the CDR3 gives the full variable domain: DTGVSQNPRHKITKRGQNVTFRCDPISEHNRLYWYRQTLGQGPEFLTYFQNEAQLEKSRLLSDRFSAERPKGSFSTLEIQRTEQGDSAMYLCASRSGVYETQYFGPGTRLLVL.

This rearrangement joins TRBV4-1 to TRBJ2-7; the match to TRBD1 covers 8 bases. Germline V gene data show CDR1 as MGHRA and CDR2 as YSYEKL. The CDR3 consists of 16 residues. The ends lost 5 bases at V and 3 bases at J; junction bases unmatched: 12. The CDR3 DNA sequence: TGCGCCAGCAGCTACGTTGTCGGACAGGGCGTCTACGAGCAGTACTTC. This sequence encodes CASSYVVGQGVYEQYF.

This sequence joins TRBV5-1 and TRBJ2-1, with 10 bases fitting TRBD1. The junction had 6 bases not matched to a gene; V was cut back by 2 bases and J by 7 bases. Germline-derived CDR1 and CDR2 are SGHRS and YFSETQ. CDR3 length: 15 residues. In DNA, the CDR3 is TGCGCCAGCAGCTTAGGGACAGGGGAAGTAAATGAGCAGTTCTTC. It encodes CASSLGTGEVNEQFF.

This clonotype was seen only a few times. This chain links TRBV9 with TRBJ2-1; 10 positions match TRBD2. The CDR3 has 18 amino acids. The germline V gene encodes CDR1 SGDLS and CDR2 YYNGEE. J was trimmed by 6 bases and V by 0 bases; bases with no gene match: 12. The CDR3 here is CASSVDPSTSGIRNEQFF. CDR3 DNA sequence: TGTGCCAGCAGCGTAGACCCCTCCACTAGCGGGATTCGCAATGAGCAGTTCTTC.

The genes are TRBV19 and TRBJ2-2; D possibly corresponds to TRBD2 (6 bases). The CDR3 runs 14 residues. CDR1 and CDR2 from the germline V gene are LNHDA and SQIVND (reference sequence). The V gene lost 7 bases and the J gene lost 1 base, with 10 bases spanning the gap. The CDR3, as DNA: TGTGCCAGTAATCTAGCGCTGAACACCGGGGAGCTGTTTTTT. Translating it yields CASNLALNTGELFF.

This chain connects TRBV2 to TRBJ1-1; D call uncertain. CDR3 length equals 13 residues. Trimming took off 6 bases at V and 1 base at J, with 9 bases between the two ends. The germline CDR1 and CDR2 sequences are SNHLY and FYNNEI. The CDR3 region is CASRATQNTEAFF. The CDR3 bases are TGTGCCAGCAGGGCAACACAGAACACTGAAGCTTTCTTT.

This clonotype has more than one count but fewer than ten. The J gene is TRBJ2-5, the V gene TRBV7-2; tentative D call: TRBD1 (6 bases). Per germline, CDR1 SGHTA and CDR2 FQGNSA. The CDR3 extends over 14 amino acids. V was shortened by 8 bases and J by 4 bases, with 17 bases between the two germline ends. The CDR3 here is CASGYRTAGETQYF. The CDR3 DNA is TGTGCCAGCGGGTACAGGACAGCAGGAGAGACCCAGTACTTC.

The gene calls are TRBV5-1 and TRBJ2-3; D possibly matches TRBD1 or TRBD2 (6 bases each). CDR3 size: 12 residues. The germline V gene has CDR1 SGHRS and CDR2 YFSETQ. Trimming pared 0 bases from V and 11 bases from J, leaving 10 bases between. CDR3 sequence (DNA): TGCGCCAGCAGCTTGGACGGAGGGGGGCAGTATTTT. Translating it yields CASSLDGGGQYF.

This clonotype occurred a few times. This chain uses TRBV6-2 or TRBV6-3 with TRBJ1-1; no reliable D call. V was shortened by 5 bases and J by 7 bases, with 26 bases between the two germline ends. The V gene's germline CDR1 is MNHEY and CDR2 SVGEGT. CDR3 length: 17 amino acids. The CDR3 DNA follows: TGTGCCAGCAGTCCCGGGAGGTCAGGCGGGTATTTTGGTGAAGCTTTCTTT. Translation: CASSPGRSGGYFGEAFF.

V and J are TRBV6-2 or TRBV6-3 and TRBJ2-4, with TRBD1 matching 7 bases. Germline lookup yields CDR1 MNHEY and CDR2 SVGEGT. The junction had 5 bases not matched to a gene; V was cut back by 8 bases and J by 7 bases. The CDR3 length is 12 residues. This CDR3 reads CASGTANNIQYF. In DNA form, the CDR3 reads TGTGCCAGCGGGACAGCGAATAACATTCAGTACTTC.

Points on this clonotype: The junction differs from germline at one of its ends, possibly a read error. The chain is built from TRBV4-1 and TRBJ2-1; 10 positions agree with TRBD1. Germline V lookup: CDR1 MGHRA, CDR2 YSYEKL. The CDR3 has 16 amino acids. The CDR3 loop is CASSQGQGATSHEQLF. For the CDR3, the DNA is TGCGCCAGCAGCCAAGGACAGGGGGCGACCTCCCACGAGCAGTTGTTC.

This clonotype was counted a single time. The gene calls are TRBV20-1 and TRBJ1-5; 8 nucleotides align to TRBD1. This CDR3 has 15 amino acids. Germline V CDR1 and CDR2: DFQATT, SNEGSKA (reference sequence). V was clipped by 1 base and J by 4 bases; unmatched bases: 6. The CDR3 bases are TGCAGTGCTAGAGGTCAGGGGGCTGGGAATCAGCCCCAGCATTTT. This codes for CSARGQGAGNQPQHF.